This T cell receptor beta chain was observed in a study of cytomegalovirus exposure and HLA in healthy donors. 60 Vbeta and 13 Jbeta primers were used in PCR. Data came from immunoSEQ multiplex PCR; TCRdb stores just in-frame clones and leaves some out. The sample gives about 210,000 clones, around four fifths of which show up once; more than 8.5% is in the top ten. About this clone: Antigen: not known.

General study results and limits: HLA restriction was apparent for most CMV-associated TCR beta chains in a later analysis.

Trimming took 4 bases from V and 5 from J, leaving 20 bases between them. CDR1 is ENHRY and CDR2 is SYGVKD in the germline V gene. The CDR3 has 16 residues. V and J are TRBV10-3 and TRBJ2-5; D possibly corresponds to TRBD2 (6 bases). The clonotype originates from a woman aged 50 to 60 in good health and CMV-seropositive. Material for sequencing was PBMCs. The CDR3 reads CAISASGDGAGETQYF. The CDR3 DNA reads as TGTGCCATCAGTGCCTCGGGGGACGGGGCTGGGGAGACCCAGTACTTC.